Following are 32 T cell receptor beta chains from one sample sequenced in a study of blood T cells in healthy people across ages. Then a second PCR, running roughly 7 to 12 cycles, was carried out with a sample-barcoded 5' primer and a J-beta primer mix. Via MiXCR, TCRdb re-called the 5' RACE reads, giving one row per CDR3 protein. The table records approximately 1,700,000 distinct CDR3 sequences, roughly two fifths of them present only once. The sample comprised blood. These TCRs come from a human donor in good health.

Many counts were recorded for this clonotype. The CDR3 DNA reads as TGTGCCAGCAGTCGACAGCAAGAGACCCAGTACTTC. It specifies CASSRQQETQYF. The chain combines TRBV12-3 or TRBV12-4 with TRBJ2-5; a possible D gene is TRBD1 (5 bases). Trimming stripped 5 bases from V and 2 bases from J, with 6 bases between. CDR3 length: 12 residues.

The rearrangement joins TRBV18 to TRBJ1-5, with 7 bases that match TRBD1. This CDR3 has 15 amino acids. Germline values: CDR1 KGHSH, CDR2 LQKENI. The V gene end was trimmed by 6 bases and the J gene end by 1 base; junction bases not matched to a gene: 6. The CDR3 loop reads CASSPGQASNQPQHF. The CDR3, as DNA: TGTGCCAGCTCCCCCGGACAGGCAAGCAATCAGCCCCAGCATTTT.

CDR3 coding DNA: TGTGCCAGCAGCCAAGCAAATACGGACAGGCGTCGGGGCTACACCTTC. Amino acid sequence: CASSQANTDRRRGYTF. V gene TRBV3-1 combines with J gene TRBJ1-2; 7 bases match TRBD1. The CDR3 has 16 residues. Germline values: CDR1 LGHDT, CDR2 YNNKEL (reference sequence). V lost 1 base and J lost 8; bases outside the gene matches: 13.

The chain links TRBV6-2 or TRBV6-3 to TRBJ1-5; tentative D call: TRBD1 (5 bases). From germline, CDR1 is MNHEY and CDR2 SVGEGT. The V gene lost 0 bases and the J gene lost 5 bases, with 20 bases spanning the gap. The CDR3 loop spans 18 amino acids. CDR3 coding DNA: TGTGCCAGCAGTTACTCCCTTAAAGCGGGACCCACGCATCAGCCCCAGCATTTT. Translation: CASSYSLKAGPTHQPQHF.

The sample holds a few counts of this clonotype. The chain combines TRBV4-2 with TRBJ2-7; D not certain. Germline-derived CDR1 and CDR2 are LGHNA and YNFKEQ. The CDR3 runs to 15 residues. Trimming stripped 4 bases from V and 12 bases from J, with 25 bases between. CDR3 nucleotide sequence: TGTGCCAGCAGCCCGCGACTTAAGGACGTGAAGGACCTGTACTTC. Its protein is CASSPRLKDVKDLYF.

The chain has TRBV13 and TRBJ2-5; TRBD1 aligns across 7 bases. From germline, CDR1 is PRHDT and CDR2 FYEKMQ (reference sequence). This CDR3 comprises 15 residues. V gave up 6 bases and J gave up 2 bases; unmatched junction bases: 9. DNA for the CDR3: TGTGCCAGCAGTCTCGGGACAGAACTTCAAGAGACCCAGTACTTC. Translating gives CASSLGTELQETQYF.

Only a few counts were recorded for this clonotype. J is TRBJ1-5 and V is TRBV9; tentative D call: TRBD1 (6 bases). Germline V gene lookup returns CDR1 SGDLS and CDR2 YYNGEE. This CDR3 is built from 15 residues. Between the trimmed V and J ends, which lost 5 bases and 1 base, there was a span of 13 bases. CDR3 DNA sequence: TGTGCCAGCAGGTCGGGGGGGGCAAGCAATCAGCCCCAGCATTTT. Its protein is CASRSGGASNQPQHF.

This clonotype was recorded a few times. This sequence joins TRBV15 and TRBJ2-7; D not certain. The CDR3 is 15 residues long. V was clipped by 3 bases and J by 5 bases, with 17 bases between them. CDR1 and CDR2 (germline): LNHNV, YYDKDF (reference sequence). The CDR3 region is CATSSKQNLVDEQYF. CDR3 bases: TGTGCCACCAGCAGCAAACAGAACCTCGTGGACGAGCAGTACTTC.

This clonotype has just a few counts. This chain links TRBV4-1 with TRBJ1-2; TRBD1 might be the D (5 bases). Trimming took 4 bases from V and 3 from J, leaving 15 bases between them. From germline, CDR1 is MGHRA and CDR2 YSYEKL. The CDR3 loop spans 15 amino acids. CDR3 bases: TGCGCCAGCAGCCCCCCGACAGCCCCACACTATGGCTACACCTTC. Translated: CASSPPTAPHYGYTF.

J is TRBJ2-5 and V is TRBV7-2; D possibly corresponds to TRBD1 (5 bases). Trimming removed 1 base at V and 5 bases at J, with 11 bases between. CDR1 and CDR2 (germline): SGHTA, FQGNSA. The CDR3 runs to 14 residues. CDR3 protein: CASSLVGADETQYF. DNA for the CDR3: TGTGCCAGCAGCTTAGTAGGGGCTGATGAGACCCAGTACTTC. Full variable domain (outside the CDR3, taken from reference TRBV7-2 and TRBJ2-5): GAGVSQSPSNKVTEKGKDVELRCDPISGHTALYWYRQSLGQGLEFLIYFQGNSAPDKSGLPSDRFSAERTGGSVSTLTIQRTQQEDSAVYLCASSLVGADETQYFGPGTRLLVL.

This chain links TRBV5-1 with TRBJ2-2, with a tentative D call TRBD1 (6 bases). The CDR3 is 15 amino acids. Trimming took off 0 bases at V and 5 bases at J, with 11 bases between the two ends. CDR1 is SGHRS, CDR2 YFSETQ, per germline. CDR3 in DNA: TGCGCCAGCAGCTTGGCAGGGGAAAGGACCGGGGAGCTGTTTTTT. The encoded protein is CASSLAGERTGELFF.

This chain connects TRBV20-1 to TRBJ1-1; 7 bases line up with TRBD1. Trimming at V came to 1 base and at J to 4 bases, leaving 15 bases not matched to a gene. Germline V gives CDR1 DFQATT, CDR2 SNEGSKA (reference sequence). The CDR3 spans 17 residues. The CDR3 loop reads CSARGPAREGAPTEAFF. DNA for the CDR3: TGCAGTGCTAGAGGTCCCGCCAGGGAGGGGGCCCCCACTGAAGCTTTCTTT.

The sample holds a few counts of this clonotype. A junction boundary mismatches the germline segment, possibly from a read error. The chain combines TRBV7-6 with TRBJ1-1; possibly TRBD1 for D (5 bases). This CDR3 region has 12 residues. Germline V gene lookup returns CDR1 SGHVS and CDR2 FNYEAQ. The CDR3 reads CTSSLTVGEAFF. The CDR3 bases are TGTACCAGCAGCTTGACAGTAGGTGAAGCTTTCTTT.

The rearrangement uses TRBV28 and TRBJ2-3; D remains unclear. The germline CDR1 and CDR2 sequences are MDHEN and SYDVKM. This CDR3 comprises 16 residues. Trimming removed 5 bases at V and 2 bases at J, with 17 bases between. This CDR3 is CASSGRVLPVTDTQYF. Written as DNA, the CDR3 is TGTGCCAGCAGTGGACGGGTCCTCCCTGTCACAGATACGCAGTATTTT.

The chain joins TRBV20-1 to TRBJ2-1, with TRBD2 matching 15 bases. Germline assignment: CDR1 DFQATT and CDR2 SNEGSKA (reference sequence). With 5 bases clipped from V and 4 bases from J, the junction kept 6 bases outside the gene matches. The CDR3 spans 16 residues. CDR3 amino acids: CSAWTSGGARYNEQFF. For the CDR3, the DNA is TGCAGTGCTTGGACTAGCGGGGGGGCACGGTACAATGAGCAGTTCTTC.

This clonotype was recorded a few times. The chain is built from TRBV12-3 or TRBV12-4 and TRBJ1-2, with D unresolved. The length of the CDR3 is 13 residues. Trimming stripped 2 bases from V and 3 bases from J, with 7 bases between. For the CDR3, the DNA is TGTGCCAGCAGTTTAAACCTTCACTATGGCTACACCTTC. It yields the protein CASSLNLHYGYTF.

Comment on this clonotype: This may stem from a read error, because a much larger clone lies one nucleotide away. This chain joins TRBV20-1 and TRBJ2-5, with 8 nucleotides matching TRBD1. The J call may be wrong; the DNA end is better matched by TRBJ2-7. Germline assignment: CDR1 DFQATT and CDR2 SNEGSKA (reference sequence). This CDR3 is built from 13 residues. CDR3 residues: CSARDRDTYEQYF. The CDR3 DNA follows: TGCAGTGCTAGGGACAGGGACACCTACGAGCAGTACTTC.

CDR3 coding DNA: TGTGCCAGCATGATTGGAGGTGTTGGCAATCAGCCCCAGCATTTT. Its translation is CASMIGGVGNQPQHF. V usage is TRBV27 and J usage is TRBJ1-5; D gene uncertain. V lost 7 bases, J lost 2 bases, and 15 bases lay in between. Germline CDR1 and CDR2: MNHEY and SMNVEV (reference sequence). The CDR3 is 15 amino acids.

V is TRBV5-1 and J is TRBJ2-3; D is unclear. The V end was cut by 3 bases, the J end by 6 bases, with 14 bases between. CDR1 and CDR2 from the germline V gene are SGHRS and YFSETQ. This CDR3 contains 14 residues. CDR3 amino acids: CASSSGQTADTQYF. As DNA, the CDR3 is TGCGCCAGCAGCTCCGGCCAAACCGCGGATACGCAGTATTTT.

This clonotype was detected a few times. This chain uses TRBV7-9 with TRBJ2-3, with D hard to call. Per the germline V gene, CDR1 is SEHNR and CDR2 is FQNEAQ (reference sequence). This CDR3 is 15 amino acids long. V gave up 6 bases and J gave up 0 bases, with 13 bases separating them. The CDR3 region has the DNA TGTGCCAGCAGAAAAGGGTTCAAGAGCACAGATACGCAGTATTTT. Amino acid sequence: CASRKGFKSTDTQYF.

This clonotype was seen a handful of times. The chain uses TRBV15 and TRBJ1-5, with D unresolved. The germline CDR1 and CDR2 sequences are LNHNV and YYDKDF (reference sequence). The V gene lost 0 bases and the J gene lost 0 bases, with 3 bases spanning the gap. The CDR3 spans 14 residues. The chain's CDR3 is CATSRDPSNQPQHF. The CDR3 DNA reads TGTGCCACCAGCAGAGATCCTAGCAATCAGCCCCAGCATTTT.

This clonotype was picked up many times. This sequence joins TRBV7-2 and TRBJ1-2, with D unclear. Germline V lookup: CDR1 SGHTA, CDR2 FQGNSA. Trimming left V 1 base short and J 3 bases short, with 9 bases between. CDR3 length: 14 amino acids. This CDR3 reads CASSLDLTDYGYTF. The CDR3, as DNA: TGTGCCAGCAGCTTAGACTTAACAGACTATGGCTACACCTTC. The entire variable domain, with the rest obtained from reference TRBV7-2 and TRBJ1-2, is as follows: GAGVSQSPSNKVTEKGKDVELRCDPISGHTALYWYRQSLGQGLEFLIYFQGNSAPDKSGLPSDRFSAERTGGSVSTLTIQRTQQEDSAVYLCASSLDLTDYGYTFGSGTRLTVV.

The gene calls are TRBV12-3 or TRBV12-4 and TRBJ1-5; a weak D match, TRBD1 (6 bases). Trimming removed 6 bases at V and 3 bases at J, with 24 bases between. The CDR3 sequence is 18 residues long. CDR3 in DNA: TGTGCCAGCAGCCTATGGATCAGGGGAAGTGCCCTCAATCAGCCCCAGCATTTT. This encodes CASSLWIRGSALNQPQHF.

The chain carries TRBV7-2 and TRBJ1-1, with 8 bases aligning to TRBD1. The CDR3 runs to 16 residues. J gave up 2 bases and V 0 bases, and 5 bases lay outside the gene matches. CDR1 is SGHTA and CDR2 is FQGNSA in the germline V gene. This CDR3 is CASSLAPDRANTEAFF. The CDR3 DNA is TGTGCCAGCAGCTTAGCGCCGGACAGGGCTAACACTGAAGCTTTCTTT.

The rearrangement uses TRBV6-2 or TRBV6-3 and TRBJ2-2, with 10 bases lining up with TRBD1. Germline V gene data show CDR1 as MNHEY and CDR2 as SVGEGT. This CDR3 is 16 amino acids long. The V gene end was trimmed by 6 bases and the J gene end by 6 bases; junction bases not matched to a gene: 10. CDR3 sequence: CASRNRDRGFSGELFF. Here the CDR3 DNA reads TGTGCCAGCAGGAACCGGGACAGGGGCTTCTCCGGGGAGCTGTTTTTT.

This clonotype was picked up many times. The chain has TRBV12-3 or TRBV12-4 and TRBJ2-4; the match to TRBD2 covers 12 bases. This CDR3 spans 18 amino acids. Unmatched junction bases numbered 10, after V lost 6 bases and J lost 1 base. The chain's CDR3 is CASSPPLAGGGAKNIQYF. The CDR3 DNA reads as TGTGCCAGCAGCCCCCCACTAGCGGGGGGAGGGGCCAAAAACATTCAGTACTTC.

This chain links TRBV29-1 with TRBJ2-3, with TRBD1 as a possible D gene (6 bases). The V end was cut by 5 bases, the J end by 3 bases, with 15 bases between. This CDR3 is 14 amino acids long. Germline V lookup: CDR1 SQVTM, CDR2 ANQGSEA. The CDR3 nucleotides read TGCAGCGTTCTATTACAGGGTAGTACAGATACGCAGTATTTT. This codes for CSVLLQGSTDTQYF.

The J gene is TRBJ2-1, the V gene TRBV28, with a tentative D call TRBD1 (6 bases). CDR1 MDHEN and CDR2 SYDVKM come from the germline V gene. The CDR3 contains 14 residues. The V end lost 8 bases, the J end lost 4 bases, and 15 bases lay between the germline ends. The CDR3 loop is CASLDRPNYNEQFF. The CDR3 nucleotides read TGTGCCAGCCTAGACAGGCCCAATTACAATGAGCAGTTCTTC.

This clonotype came up a few times. V usage is TRBV12-3 or TRBV12-4 and J usage is TRBJ2-1, with TRBD1 identical over 7 bases. Trimming took 6 bases from V and 4 from J; bases not matched to a gene: 9. The CDR3 has 15 amino acids. CDR3: CASSLEGQEYNEQFF. CDR3 bases: TGTGCCAGCAGCTTGGAAGGACAGGAGTACAATGAGCAGTTCTTC.

This clonotype was detected many times. The gene calls are TRBV7-2 and TRBJ2-4; D is unresolved. The CDR3 runs to 14 residues. V lost 5 bases, J lost 1 base, and 9 bases lay in between. Germline V gene lookup returns CDR1 SGHTA and CDR2 FQGNSA. As DNA, the CDR3 is TGTGCCAGCAGCGCCCCCGGGGCCAAAAACATTCAGTACTTC. Protein: CASSAPGAKNIQYF.

This clonotype was seen more than once but under ten times. This chain uses TRBV28 with TRBJ2-4; D possibly corresponds to TRBD2 (6 bases). Trimming shortened V by 3 bases and J by 0 bases, and 15 bases separated the two germline ends. This CDR3 spans 17 amino acids. Germline assignment: CDR1 MDHEN and CDR2 SYDVKM. The CDR3 DNA reads as TGTGCCAGCAGTTTTGGGCGGGGCCCGCTAGCCAAAAACATTCAGTACTTC. It specifies CASSFGRGPLAKNIQYF.

In DNA, the CDR3 is TGTGCCAGCAGGCACCGGGACAGCTACGAGCAGTACTTC. Translated: CASRHRDSYEQYF. The V call is TRBV6-2 or TRBV6-3, the J call TRBJ2-7; 7 bases are shared with TRBD1. The CDR3 consists of 13 residues. Trimming at V came to 6 bases and at J to 3 bases, leaving 5 bases not matched to a gene. Germline CDR1 is MNHEY and CDR2 is SVGEGT.